This TCR beta chain comes out of a study of blood T cell repertoires in COVID-19. The wider study: Sample material is recorded as cDNA or gDNA derived from T cells, B-cell-depleted T cells, or PBMCs.

In the original processing: Estimates of nucleated cell counts were drawn from the amplification of reference gene primers. Assay used: immunoSEQ multiplex PCR; TCRdb lists only in-frame clones, some missing. From that table come the V and J calls and clone size; the DNA was used to work out D and trimming. The sample yields 90,000 to 150,000 clones, approximately 90% seen once. Germline V gene sequence: CDR1 LNHDA, CDR2 SQIVND (reference sequence). CDR3 length equals 13 residues. The J segment lost 10 bases and the V segment lost 6 bases, leaving 5 bases of the junction unmatched. The J gene is TRBJ1-4, the V gene TRBV19; the match to TRBD1 covers 10 bases. This TCR derives from a human donor with acute or convalescent COVID-19. The donor label of this sample is uncertain. The sample comprised peripheral blood. The CDR3 sequence is CASREDRGPKLFF. CDR3 nucleotide sequence: TGTGCCAGTAGAGAAGACAGGGGGCCAAAACTGTTTTTT.